This record looks at one T cell receptor (beta chain) sequence and its context. This sample was taken from a study of blood T cell repertoires in COVID-19. Study-wide context: Donors in the United States, Italy and Spain gave samples during acute or convalescent COVID-19. The analysed material was cDNA or gDNA that came from T cells, B-cell-depleted T cells, or PBMCs.

This CDR3 region has 15 residues. Trimming stripped 7 bases from V and 6 bases from J, with 17 bases between. Germline V gene sequence: CDR1 SGHTS, CDR2 YDEGEE. Original data processing: The authors estimated nucleated cell counts from reference gene primer amplification. Assay: immunoSEQ multiplex PCR; the TCRdb copy retains only in-frame clones and omits some. D and trimming were read from the DNA, whereas the V and J calls and clone size are those reported in that table. The sample includes about 64,000 clones, around nine tenths seen only once; the top ten take about 9.1%. The chain is built from TRBV5-8 and TRBJ1-6, with D possibly TRBD1 on 5 matching bases. Sequences were obtained from peripheral blood. The origin of this receptor is an elderly woman with active COVID-19. CDR3 bases: TGTGCCAGCCAAAACGTAGGGGCGTCTAATTCACCCCTCCACTTT. Residues: CASQNVGASNSPLHF. Full variable domain (missing parts from reference TRBV5-8 and TRBJ1-6): EAGVTQSPTHLIKTRGQQATLRCSPISGHTSVYWYQQALGLGLQFLLWYDEGEERNRGNFPPRFSGRQFPNYSSELNVNALELEDSALYLCASQNVGASNSPLHFGNGTRLTVT.